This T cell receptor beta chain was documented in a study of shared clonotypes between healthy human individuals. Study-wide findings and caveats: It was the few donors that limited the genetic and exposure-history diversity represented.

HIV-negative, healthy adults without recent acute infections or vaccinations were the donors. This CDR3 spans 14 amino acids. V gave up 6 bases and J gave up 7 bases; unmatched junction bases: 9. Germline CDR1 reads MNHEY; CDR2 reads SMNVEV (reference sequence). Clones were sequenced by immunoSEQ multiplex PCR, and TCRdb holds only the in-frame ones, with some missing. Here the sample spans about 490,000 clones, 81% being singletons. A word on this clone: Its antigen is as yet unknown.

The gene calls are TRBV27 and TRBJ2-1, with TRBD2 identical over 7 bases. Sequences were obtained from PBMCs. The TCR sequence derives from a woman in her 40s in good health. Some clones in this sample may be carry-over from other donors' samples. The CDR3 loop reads CASRMAGAPNEQFF. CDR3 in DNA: TGTGCCAGCAGAATGGCGGGAGCGCCAAATGAGCAGTTCTTC.